The 20 T cell receptor beta chains listed next were all sequenced from one sample in a study of spatial heterogeneity in lung cancer. The time point denotes: blood at routine non-recurrence follow-up after resection. Unsorted whole RNA of tumor, nontumor lung or frozen PBMC was sequenced. TCRdb called the 5' RACE reads again in MiXCR, with one record for every CDR3 protein. The sample holds fewer than 60,000 distinct CDR3 sequences, about 7.4% seen once. Specimen: PBMCs, collected at follow-up. The source is a female donor with early-stage non-small cell lung cancer.

This clonotype was picked up many times. The V call is TRBV7-2, the J call TRBJ1-4; D not certain. CDR3 size: 15 residues. Germline V gene lookup returns CDR1 SGHTA and CDR2 FQGNSA. Trimming pared 1 base from V and 5 bases from J, leaving 11 bases between. CDR3 sequence: CASSLGKQANEKLFF. CDR3 DNA: TGTGCCAGCAGCTTAGGGAAGCAGGCCAATGAAAAACTGTTTTTT.

This clonotype was counted at least ten times. V usage is TRBV7-3 and J usage is TRBJ2-2; TRBD1 agrees at 7 bases. In germline, CDR1 is SGHTA, CDR2 FQGTGA. CDR3 length equals 15 residues. The junction had 6 bases not matched to a gene; V was cut back by 5 bases and J by 3 bases. The chain's CDR3 is CASSPRQGYTGELFF. For the CDR3, the DNA is TGTGCCAGCAGCCCCCGACAGGGCTACACCGGGGAGCTGTTTTTT.

There are a few counts of this clonotype. The V and J genes are TRBV4-2 and TRBJ2-7, with D possibly being TRBD1 (5 bases). CDR3 length equals 14 residues. Trimming cost V 1 base and J 3 bases, with 10 bases left between them. The germline gives CDR1 LGHNA, CDR2 YNFKEQ. The CDR3 loop is CASSQGLRVYEQYF. The CDR3 DNA sequence: TGTGCCAGCAGCCAAGGGCTCAGGGTCTACGAGCAGTACTTC.

Ten or more counts support this clonotype. The chain couples TRBV7-9 to TRBJ1-1; the D is unclear. CDR3 length equals 14 residues. Germline V gives CDR1 SEHNR, CDR2 FQNEAQ (reference sequence). The V end was cut by 3 bases, the J end by 0 bases, with 8 bases between. CDR3 coding DNA: TGTGCCAGCAGCTTTGGGATCATGAACACTGAAGCTTTCTTT. Its translation: CASSFGIMNTEAFF.

This clonotype was recorded many times. The chain employs TRBV12-3 or TRBV12-4 and TRBJ1-2; TRBD1 aligns across 8 bases. The CDR3 covers 13 residues. The trim removed 6 bases at V and 8 bases at J, leaving 8 bases unmatched. CDR3 loop: CASSLGDRSGYTF. Written as DNA, the CDR3 is TGTGCCAGCAGCTTGGGGGACAGGAGCGGCTACACCTTC.

This clonotype was counted only a few times. This sequence joins TRBV12-3 or TRBV12-4 and TRBJ2-2; D is perhaps TRBD1 (5 bases). This CDR3 comprises 13 residues. The V end was cut by 10 bases, the J end by 4 bases, with 13 bases between. As DNA, the CDR3 is TGTGCCACAGGGCGAGGATCCACCGGGGAGCTGTTTTTT. Amino acid sequence: CATGRGSTGELFF.

This clonotype appeared a single time. The chain recombines TRBV20-1 with TRBJ2-7; no clear D gene. Germline lookup yields CDR1 DFQATT and CDR2 SNEGSKA (reference sequence). V gave up 3 bases and J gave up 3 bases, with 12 bases separating them. The CDR3 spans 13 residues. CDR3 nucleotide sequence: TGCAGTGCTAGCTCGGACCACTACTACGAGCAGTACGTC. Residues: CSASSDHYYEQYV.

This clonotype was counted ten times or more. The chain employs TRBV27 and TRBJ2-5; D call uncertain. Germline lookup yields CDR1 MNHEY and CDR2 SMNVEV (reference sequence). CDR3 length: 14 residues. Trimming took off 6 bases at V and 1 base at J, with 12 bases between the two ends. Here the CDR3 DNA reads TGTGCCAGCAGCTCCGGATATCTCCAAGAGACCCAGTACTTC. This gives the protein CASSSGYLQETQYF.

The sample holds many counts of this clonotype. This chain links TRBV11-2 with TRBJ2-1, with D possibly TRBD2 on 5 matching bases. Germline lookup yields CDR1 SGHAT and CDR2 FQNNGV. This CDR3 is 12 amino acids long. The V and J ends lost 5 bases and 9 bases respectively, with 11 bases between them. The CDR3 loop reads CASSLSVSEQFF. In DNA, the CDR3 is TGTGCCAGCAGCCTTAGCGTAAGTGAGCAGTTCTTC.

This clonotype showed up just a few times. The chain uses TRBV5-4 and TRBJ1-6; a weak D match, TRBD1 (5 bases). V was trimmed by 0 bases and J by 8 bases, leaving 15 bases between them. Germline assignment: CDR1 SGHNT and CDR2 YYREEE (reference sequence). This CDR3 spans 16 amino acids. CDR3 sequence: CASSLDGASRDSPLHF. The CDR3 bases are TGTGCCAGCAGCTTGGATGGGGCCTCCAGGGATTCACCCCTCCACTTT.

This clonotype occurred many times. V and J are TRBV28 and TRBJ2-7; perhaps TRBD1 as D (6 bases). Germline lookup yields CDR1 MDHEN and CDR2 SYDVKM. V gave up 5 bases and J gave up 2 bases, with 13 bases separating them. The CDR3 is 14 residues long. In nucleotides, the CDR3 is TGTGCCAGCAGTCTCCCAGGACAGCCCTACGAGCAGTACTTC. Encoded protein: CASSLPGQPYEQYF. The complete variable domain, with remaining parts taken from reference TRBV28 and TRBJ2-7, reads DVKVTQSSRYLVKRTGEKVFLECVQDMDHENMFWYRQDPGLGLRLIYFSYDVKMKEKGDIPEGYSVSREKKERFSLILESASTNQTSMYLCASSLPGQPYEQYFGPGTRLTVT.

This clonotype was observed at least ten times. The CDR3 protein is CASSPPEPGNTIYF. CDR3 coding DNA: TGCGCCAGCAGCCCACCGGAACCTGGAAACACCATATATTTT. V gene TRBV5-1 combines with J gene TRBJ1-3; no firm D call. The germline V gene encodes CDR1 SGHRS and CDR2 YFSETQ. The CDR3 spans 14 residues. V was trimmed by 4 bases and J by 2 bases, leaving 10 bases between them.

The CDR3 reads CASSGLDRGSGANVLTF. The CDR3 nucleotides read TGTGCCAGCAGTGGGCTAGACAGGGGGTCTGGGGCCAACGTCCTGACTTTC. This sequence joins TRBV27 and TRBJ2-6; 9 bases align to TRBD1. Germline CDR1 and CDR2: MNHEY and SMNVEV (reference sequence). J gave up 1 base and V 5 bases, and 6 bases lay outside the gene matches. The CDR3 consists of 17 residues.

This rearrangement joins TRBV11-3 to TRBJ2-7; D is uncertain. The CDR3 is 13 amino acids. Deletions cut 4 bases from V and 6 bases from J, with 13 bases between. Germline assignment: CDR1 SGHNT and CDR2 YENEEA. The CDR3 nucleotides read TGTGCCAGCAGCTCCTCCCCTGCGACCGAGCAGTACTTC. Translated: CASSSSPATEQYF.

The table lists this clonotype with many counts. The chain combines TRBV5-1 with TRBJ2-3; D gene uncertain. Germline V CDR1 and CDR2: SGHRS, YFSETQ. The CDR3 is made up of 15 amino acids. The ends were cut back, 0 bases at V and 2 bases at J, with 10 bases in the middle. CDR3 amino acids: CASSLAEVATDTQYF. The DNA of the CDR3 is TGCGCCAGCAGCTTGGCCGAGGTGGCCACAGATACGCAGTATTTT. Full variable domain (missing parts from reference TRBV5-1 and TRBJ2-3): KAGVTQTPRYLIKTRGQQVTLSCSPISGHRSVSWYQQTPGQGLQFLFEYFSETQRNKGNFPGRFSGRQFSNSRSEMNVSTLELGDSALYLCASSLAEVATDTQYFGPGTRLTVL.

This clonotype appeared many times. V is TRBV10-1 and J is TRBJ2-7, with a possible D match to TRBD1 (5 bases). Per the germline V gene, CDR1 is WNHNN and CDR2 is SYGVQD (reference sequence). Trimming pared 3 bases from V and 3 bases from J, leaving 12 bases between. This CDR3 comprises 14 residues. CDR3 coding DNA: TGCGCCAGCAGTGATCAGGGAAGTAGCTACGAGCAGTACTTC. Residues: CASSDQGSSYEQYF.

This clonotype was recorded many times. The chain has TRBV7-3 and TRBJ1-5; D uncertain. The CDR3 contains 13 residues. Trimming shortened V by 4 bases and J by 5 bases, and 9 bases separated the two germline ends. Germline CDR1 reads SGHTA; CDR2 reads FQGTGA. DNA for the CDR3: TGTGCCAGCAGCTCAACGCCGGATCAGCCCCAGCATTTT. Protein product: CASSSTPDQPQHF.

This rearrangement joins TRBV2 to TRBJ1-1; D remains ambiguous. From germline, CDR1 is SNHLY and CDR2 FYNNEI. V was cut by 9 bases and J by 0 bases, with 14 bases left in between. This CDR3 comprises 14 residues. CDR3 protein: CASGGRQMNTEAFF. The CDR3 DNA is TGTGCCAGTGGAGGAAGACAAATGAACACTGAAGCTTTCTTT.

This clonotype was recorded many times. The CDR3 loop reads CASSQKRGGRTDTQYF. The CDR3 nucleotides read TGTGCCAGCAGCCAAAAGCGGGGGGGCAGGACAGATACGCAGTATTTT. This rearrangement joins TRBV7-2 to TRBJ2-3; 10 bases map to TRBD2. V was clipped by 5 bases and J by 3 bases; unmatched bases: 8. Germline V gene lookup returns CDR1 SGHTA and CDR2 FQGNSA. The CDR3 consists of 16 residues.

This clonotype appeared a few times. The genes are TRBV4-1 and TRBJ2-1, with a weak D call TRBD1 (7 bases). This CDR3 is built from 14 residues. Trimming shortened V by 1 base and J by 12 bases, and 16 bases separated the two germline ends. Per the germline V gene, CDR1 is MGHRA and CDR2 is YSYEKL. CDR3 sequence (DNA): TGCGCCAGCAGCCAAGTACAGGGGACTCGTGGGCAGTTCTTC. Translated, it gives CASSQVQGTRGQFF.